A single sample is the source of the 16 T cell receptor beta chains below, sequenced in a study of T cell changes during pregnancy in multiple sclerosis. Using immunoSEQ multiplex PCR, the repertoire was profiled, and TCRdb retains in-frame clones only, with some absent. This sample carries 42,000 or so clones, about 90% of them seen once, and the ten largest clones take approximately 11%. Sequencing was performed on CD8+ T cells from peripheral blood mononuclear cells, taken in the first trimester of pregnancy. Source of these receptors: a female donor with multiple sclerosis, enrolled in a pregnancy study.

This chain links TRBV11-2 with TRBJ1-1; no definite D call. Trimming removed 5 bases from V and 1 base from J, with 8 bases in between. Germline V gene data show CDR1 as SGHAT and CDR2 as FQNNGV. This CDR3 comprises 13 residues. CDR3 coding DNA: TGTGCCAGCAGCCCCGAGGGGAACACTGAAGCTTTCTTT. Translation: CASSPEGNTEAFF.

The gene calls are TRBV11-2 and TRBJ1-1, with 9 bases that match TRBD1. J lost 1 base, V lost 3 bases, and 6 bases had no gene match. The germline CDR1 and CDR2 sequences are SGHAT and FQNNGV. This CDR3 spans 16 amino acids. The CDR3 sequence is CASSFGTGQRNTEAFF. The CDR3 DNA is TGTGCCAGCAGCTTCGGGACAGGGCAGAGGAACACTGAAGCTTTCTTT.

V and J are TRBV27 and TRBJ2-2; TRBD2 matches 12 bases. The junction had 1 base not matched to a gene; V was cut back by 3 bases and J by 5 bases. This CDR3 contains 15 residues. The germline CDR1 and CDR2 sequences are MNHEY and SMNVEV (reference sequence). CDR3 in amino acids: CASSFGTSGTGELFF. DNA of the CDR3: TGTGCCAGCAGTTTTGGGACTAGCGGGACCGGGGAGCTGTTTTTT.

V gene TRBV27 combines with J gene TRBJ1-2; no clear D gene. V lost 4 bases and J 3 bases, leaving 9 bases between the germline ends. The CDR3 runs to 13 residues. The germline gives CDR1 MNHEY, CDR2 SMNVEV (reference sequence). As DNA, the CDR3 is TGTGCCAGCAGTTCGTGGCAACACTATGGCTACACCTTC. Amino acid sequence: CASSSWQHYGYTF.

The genes are TRBV5-1 and TRBJ2-1; D may be TRBD1 (6 bases). The CDR3 length is 15 residues. In germline, CDR1 is SGHRS, CDR2 YFSETQ. With 7 bases removed from V and 6 bases from J, the gap between germline ends came to 20 bases. The CDR3 DNA reads as TGCGCCAGCCGCCCTCTACAGGGAACGTTCAATGAGCAGTTCTTC. Its protein is CASRPLQGTFNEQFF.

This clone was observed a few times. The V and J genes are TRBV10-3 and TRBJ1-5; D remains ambiguous. CDR3 length: 13 residues. CDR1 is ENHRY and CDR2 is SYGVKD in the germline V gene. Trimming took off 2 bases at V and 5 bases at J, with 7 bases between the two ends. CDR3 residues: CAISEMGDQPQHF. The CDR3 DNA sequence: TGTGCCATCAGTGAGATGGGCGATCAGCCCCAGCATTTT.

The J gene is TRBJ2-3, the V gene TRBV27; possibly TRBD2 for D (6 bases). This CDR3 has 17 amino acids. Germline V gives CDR1 MNHEY, CDR2 SMNVEV (reference sequence). The germline V and J ends were trimmed by 3 bases and 2 bases, with 18 bases remaining between them. CDR3 bases: TGTGCCAGCAGTTTTAATTCCGCGGGACTTAACACAGATACGCAGTATTTT. Amino acids: CASSFNSAGLNTDTQYF.

The sample holds a few counts of this clone. This chain uses TRBV7-2 with TRBJ1-4; 9 bases line up with TRBD1. The germline V gene encodes CDR1 SGHTA and CDR2 FQGNSA. The ends lost 5 bases at V and 4 bases at J; junction bases unmatched: 11. This CDR3 has 17 residues. Written as DNA, the CDR3 is TGTGCCAGCAGCCCGACATGGACAGGGGATATTAATGAAAAACTGTTTTTT. The encoded protein is CASSPTWTGDINEKLFF.

This chain connects TRBV7-9 to TRBJ1-1, with D perhaps matching TRBD1 (6 bases). Trimming shortened V by 5 bases and J by 0 bases, and 16 bases separated the two germline ends. There are 16 residues in the CDR3. CDR1 and CDR2 (germline): SEHNR, FQNEAQ (reference sequence). The CDR3 loop is CASSLSDSSMNTEAFF. DNA of the CDR3: TGTGCCAGCAGCCTATCGGACAGTTCCATGAACACTGAAGCTTTCTTT. Full variable domain (missing parts from reference TRBV7-9 and TRBJ1-1): DTGVSQNPRHKITKRGQNVTFRCDPISEHNRLYWYRQTLGQGPEFLTYFQNEAQLEKSRLLSDRFSAERPKGSFSTLEIQRTEQGDSAMYLCASSLSDSSMNTEAFFGQGTRLTVV.

This rearrangement joins TRBV7-7 to TRBJ2-7; no clear D gene. The V end lost 1 base, the J end lost 1 base, and 5 bases lay between the germline ends. Germline V CDR1 and CDR2: SSHAT, FNYEAQ (reference sequence). This CDR3 region has 13 residues. CDR3 sequence: CASSLEQSYEQYF. The CDR3 region has the DNA TGTGCCAGCAGCTTAGAACAGTCCTACGAGCAGTACTTC.

In its sample, this clone was seen once. V and J are TRBV6-4 and TRBJ2-3; a weak D match, TRBD2 (6 bases). V dropped 6 bases and J dropped 4 bases, with 20 bases sitting between them. The germline CDR1 and CDR2 sequences are MRHNA and SNTAGT. The CDR3 contains 16 residues. The CDR3 DNA reads TGTGCCAGCAGCTTGGACGGAGGGCGCGCCTCAGATACGCAGTATTTT. It codes for CASSLDGGRASDTQYF.

CDR3 nucleotides: TGTGCCAGCAGTTACTCGACGACAGGAGGGCAGTACTTC. Translated: CASSYSTTGGQYF. This chain links TRBV6-5 with TRBJ2-7; tentative D call: TRBD1 (6 bases). This CDR3 has 13 residues. Trimming removed 0 bases from V and 9 bases from J, with 12 bases in between. Germline V gene lookup returns CDR1 MNHEY and CDR2 SVGAGI.

This clone was observed once. The V gene is TRBV7-9, the J gene TRBJ2-5, with 10 bases identical to TRBD2. The CDR3 has 15 residues. V shed 1 base, J shed 4 bases, and the junction held 3 bases outside the gene matches. Germline V gene lookup returns CDR1 SEHNR and CDR2 FQNEAQ (reference sequence). CDR3 loop: CASSLESGRGETQYF. The CDR3 nucleotides are TGTGCCAGCAGCTTAGAAAGCGGGAGGGGAGAGACCCAGTACTTC.

In this sample, this clone turned up once. The junction departs from the called germline gene at one end, perhaps through a read error. Other DNA sequences within the sample encode an identical CDR3. The genes are TRBV6-1 and TRBJ2-7; D is possibly TRBD1 (5 bases). This CDR3 has 16 amino acids. Germline V lookup: CDR1 MNHNS, CDR2 SASEGT. The DNA for the CDR3 is TGCGCCAGCAGTGAAGGTAGCAGGGCGAGGTTAGGGGAGCAGTACTTC. Residues: CASSEGSRARLGEQYF.

This sequence joins TRBV7-9 and TRBJ1-5; 9 nucleotides align to TRBD1. Looked up from germline, CDR1 is SEHNR and CDR2 is FQNEAQ (reference sequence). The V and J ends lost 2 bases and 4 bases, in that order; junction bases with no gene match: 3. CDR3 length equals 15 residues. This chain's CDR3 is CASSLWTGENQPQHF. CDR3 DNA sequence: TGTGCCAGCAGCTTATGGACAGGGGAGAATCAGCCCCAGCATTTT.

V usage is TRBV27 and J usage is TRBJ1-5, with no clear D. CDR3 length equals 12 residues. V was clipped by 3 bases and J by 4 bases, with 4 bases between them. Germline V gene data show CDR1 as MNHEY and CDR2 as SMNVEV (reference sequence). As DNA, the CDR3 is TGTGCCAGCAGTTTCGGGAATCAGCCCCAGCATTTT. It codes for CASSFGNQPQHF.